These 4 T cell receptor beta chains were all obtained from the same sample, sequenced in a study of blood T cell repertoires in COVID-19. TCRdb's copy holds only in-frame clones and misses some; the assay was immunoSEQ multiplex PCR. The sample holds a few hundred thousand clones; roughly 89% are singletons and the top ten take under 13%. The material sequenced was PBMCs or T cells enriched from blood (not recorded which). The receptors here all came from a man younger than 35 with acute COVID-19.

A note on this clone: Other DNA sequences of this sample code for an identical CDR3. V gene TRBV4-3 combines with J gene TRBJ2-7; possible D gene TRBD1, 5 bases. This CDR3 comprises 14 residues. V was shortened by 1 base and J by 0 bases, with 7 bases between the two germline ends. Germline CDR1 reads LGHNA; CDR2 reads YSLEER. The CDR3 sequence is CASSQVRGSYEQYF. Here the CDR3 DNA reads TGCGCCAGCAGCCAAGTAAGGGGCTCCTACGAGCAGTACTTC.

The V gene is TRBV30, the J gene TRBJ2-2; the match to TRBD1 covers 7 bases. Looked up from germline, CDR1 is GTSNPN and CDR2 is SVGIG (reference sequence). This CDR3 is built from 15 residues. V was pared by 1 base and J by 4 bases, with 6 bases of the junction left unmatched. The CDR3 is CAWSGKGAGTGELFF. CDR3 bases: TGTGCCTGGAGTGGAAAGGGGGCTGGCACCGGGGAGCTGTTTTTT.

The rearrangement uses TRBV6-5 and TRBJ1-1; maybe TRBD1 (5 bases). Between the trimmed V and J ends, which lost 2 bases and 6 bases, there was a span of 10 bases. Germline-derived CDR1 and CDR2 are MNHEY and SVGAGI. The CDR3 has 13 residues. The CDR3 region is CASSYGGAAEAFF. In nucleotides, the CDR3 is TGTGCCAGCAGTTACGGTGGGGCAGCTGAAGCTTTCTTT.

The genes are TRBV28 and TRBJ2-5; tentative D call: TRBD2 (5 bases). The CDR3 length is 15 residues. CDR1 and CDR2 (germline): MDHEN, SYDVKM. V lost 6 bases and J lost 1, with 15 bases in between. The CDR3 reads CASRGSDYRQETQYF. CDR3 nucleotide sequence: TGTGCCAGCAGAGGGTCCGACTACCGCCAAGAGACCCAGTACTTC.